The 24 T cell receptor beta chains below all came from one sample that was sequenced in a study of Graves' ophthalmopathy and Graves' hyperthyroidism. For repertoire sequencing, the TCR beta CDR3 regions were amplified from RNA transcripts. Second-round multiplex PCR followed a first-round RT-PCR using HTBI primers. TCRdb re-analysed the multiplex PCR reads in MiXCR, keeping a single row per CDR3 protein. The sample consists of under 250,000 distinct CDR3 sequences, about 32% of them appearing once. Sequenced: peripheral blood. The receptors shown here come from a man aged 50-60 years with Graves' ophthalmopathy.

This clonotype was recorded at least ten times. This chain uses TRBV15 with TRBJ2-7, with TRBD2 as a possible D gene (6 bases). Per germline, CDR1 LNHNV and CDR2 YYDKDF (reference sequence). Trimming took off 1 base at V and 5 bases at J, with 21 bases between the two ends. The CDR3 length is 17 residues. DNA for the CDR3: TGTGCCACCAGCAGAGCCCTCACTAGCCCTTGGGGCAACGAGCAGTACTTC. Its translation: CATSRALTSPWGNEQYF.

In its sample, this clonotype was seen many times. The chain couples TRBV29-1 to TRBJ2-7; D possibly corresponds to TRBD2 (6 bases). In germline, CDR1 is SQVTM, CDR2 ANQGSEA. The CDR3 is made up of 15 amino acids. V was shortened by 0 bases and J by 4 bases, with 16 bases between the two germline ends. CDR3 in DNA: TGCAGCGTTGAAGATTCGGGGGAGATGGGGTACGAGCAGTACTTC. It yields the protein CSVEDSGEMGYEQYF.

This clonotype has a count of ten or more. This chain uses TRBV15 with TRBJ1-5; tentatively, D is TRBD1 (5 bases). Trimming cost V 1 base and J 6 bases, with 19 bases left between them. Germline V CDR1 and CDR2: LNHNV, YYDKDF (reference sequence). The CDR3 has 17 amino acids. The CDR3 DNA sequence: TGTGCCACCAGCAGAGGGAGGAATGCGGCAGGGTCTCAGCCCCAGCATTTT. The encoded protein is CATSRGRNAAGSQPQHF.

This clonotype was seen at least ten times. The chain uses TRBV5-5 and TRBJ2-7, with TRBD2 matching over 7 bases. The CDR3 loop spans 15 amino acids. Trimming removed 0 bases from V and 5 bases from J; junction bases left unmatched: 8. CDR1 and CDR2 (germline): SGHKS, YYEKEE (reference sequence). The CDR3 region is CASSLDLAVLNEQYF. The DNA of the CDR3 is TGTGCCAGCAGCTTGGACCTAGCGGTCCTTAACGAGCAGTACTTC. The full variable domain, its missing parts supplied by reference TRBV5-5 and TRBJ2-7, is DAGVTQSPTHLIKTRGQQVTLRCSPISGHKSVSWYQQVLGQGPQFIFQYYEKEERGRGNFPDRFSARQFPNYSSELNVNALLLGDSALYLCASSLDLAVLNEQYFGPGTRLTVT.

This clonotype was recorded many times. The chain joins TRBV19 to TRBJ2-5; D uncertain. Germline loops: CDR1 LNHDA, CDR2 SQIVND (reference sequence). The CDR3 contains 16 residues. Trimming took 3 bases from V and 9 from J, leaving 23 bases between them. The CDR3 here is CASSIGLKPRYEAQYF. CDR3 sequence (DNA): TGTGCCAGTAGTATCGGTCTCAAGCCGAGGTACGAGGCCCAGTACTTC.

In this sample, this clonotype turned up many times. V and J are TRBV11-2 and TRBJ2-1, with 8 bases identical to TRBD2. The CDR3 totals 15 residues. V was clipped by 3 bases and J by 9 bases; unmatched bases: 10. The germline V gene has CDR1 SGHAT and CDR2 FQNNGV. The CDR3 nucleotides are TGTGCCAGCAGCTTCCCCCTGCCGGGGGGGATTGAGCAGTTCTTC. This translates into CASSFPLPGGIEQFF.

This clonotype was picked up many times. The chain links TRBV5-1 to TRBJ2-7; D remains unclear. Germline V CDR1 and CDR2: SGHRS, YFSETQ. The CDR3 is made up of 14 amino acids. V lost 4 bases and J lost 4, with 15 bases in between. For the CDR3, the DNA is TGCGCCAGCAGCCGCCTTGTGGGGTATTACGAGCAGTACTTC. Amino acids: CASSRLVGYYEQYF.

This clonotype was recorded many times. The gene calls are TRBV10-1 and TRBJ1-2, with D tentatively TRBD1 (5 bases). The CDR3 is 13 residues long. Trimming left V 0 bases short and J 8 bases short, with 10 bases between. From germline, CDR1 is WNHNN and CDR2 SYGVQD (reference sequence). The chain's CDR3 is CASSESGARGYTF. In DNA, the CDR3 is TGCGCCAGCAGTGAGTCCGGGGCGAGGGGCTACACCTTC.

This clonotype was seen many times. This chain joins TRBV28 and TRBJ1-1; D is uncertain. The CDR3 totals 11 residues. V was shortened by 8 bases and J by 11 bases, with 15 bases between the two germline ends. CDR1 is MDHEN and CDR2 is SYDVKM in the germline V gene. The CDR3 is CASGDRKPAFF. The CDR3 DNA sequence: TGTGCCAGCGGTGATCGTAAGCCCGCTTTCTTT.

This clonotype has at least ten counts. At one of its ends the junction is not consistent with the germline gene, which may arise from a read error. The gene calls are TRBV29-1 and TRBJ2-5; no reliable D call. Germline lookup yields CDR1 SQVTM and CDR2 ANQGSEA. This CDR3 spans 8 amino acids. The CDR3, as DNA: TGCAGCGTTGACCCCCATTACTTC. Its translation is CSVDPHYF.

There are many counts of this clonotype. V is TRBV20-1 and J is TRBJ2-5; perhaps D is TRBD1 or TRBD2 (5 bases each). Germline V gives CDR1 DFQATT, CDR2 SNEGSKA (reference sequence). Deletions cut 6 bases from V and 4 bases from J, with 18 bases between. This CDR3 has 14 residues. The CDR3 nucleotides read TGCAGTGCCCCCGGCTCCATGGGGACAGAGACCCAGTACTTC. Protein sequence: CSAPGSMGTETQYF.

This clonotype was recorded at least ten times. The chain couples TRBV6-2 or TRBV6-3 to TRBJ2-5, with TRBD2 matching 9 bases. Unmatched junction bases numbered 2, after V lost 6 bases and J lost 3 bases. The CDR3 extends over 13 amino acids. CDR1 MNHEY and CDR2 SVGEGT come from the germline V gene. The DNA of the CDR3 is TGTGCCAGCAGACGACTAGCGGAAGAGACCCAGTACTTC. The encoded protein is CASRRLAEETQYF.

This clonotype was detected many times. This chain connects TRBV6-1 to TRBJ1-6; no clear D gene. This CDR3 comprises 14 residues. V was cut by 1 base and J by 7 bases, with 8 bases left in between. Germline CDR1 is MNHNS and CDR2 is SASEGT. DNA of the CDR3: TGTGCCAGCAGTGAAGGGCAGTACAATTCACCCCTCCACTTT. It codes for CASSEGQYNSPLHF.

This clonotype was seen only a few times. The rearrangement uses TRBV6-1 and TRBJ1-6; TRBD1 agrees at 8 bases. The germline V gene has CDR1 MNHNS and CDR2 SASEGT. This CDR3 is built from 14 residues. V was clipped by 1 base and J by 9 bases; unmatched bases: 2. The CDR3 nucleotides are TGTGCCAGCAGTGAAGGGACAGGGTTTTCACCCCTCCACTTT. Its protein product is CASSEGTGFSPLHF.

This clonotype was seen ten or more times. CDR3 DNA: TGTGCCAGTAGTATGGAGGGCTACGAGCAGTACTTC. Protein: CASSMEGYEQYF. V gene TRBV19 combines with J gene TRBJ2-7; D may be TRBD2 (6 bases). Trimming pared 3 bases from V and 3 bases from J, leaving 6 bases between. Germline CDR1 LNHDA, CDR2 SQIVND (reference sequence). The CDR3 covers 12 residues.

This clonotype was seen repeatedly, ten times or more. This may stem from a read error, because a much larger clone lies one nucleotide away. This chain joins TRBV25-1 and TRBJ1-1; possible D gene TRBD1, 5 bases. This CDR3 region has 12 residues. CDR1 is MGHDK, CDR2 SYGVNS, per germline. The CDR3 sequence is CAGRTGNTEAFF. CDR3 in DNA: TGTGCCGGCAGAACAGGGAACACTGAAGCTTTCTTT.

Ten or more counts support this clonotype. The genes are TRBV12-3 or TRBV12-4 and TRBJ1-6; D gene unclear. The CDR3 is 13 residues long. V was shortened by 5 bases and J by 10 bases, with 12 bases between the two germline ends. CDR3 DNA sequence: TGTGCCAGCAGTCCGAGAGAAGGGTCACCCCTCCACTTT. Translated: CASSPREGSPLHF.

The rearrangement uses TRBV30 and TRBJ1-1, with 10 bases aligning to TRBD1. J lost 5 bases, V lost 4 bases, and 4 bases had no gene match. CDR1 is GTSNPN, CDR2 SVGIG, per germline (reference sequence). The CDR3 runs 13 residues. The CDR3 reads CAWTPGQGTEAFF. CDR3 sequence (DNA): TGTGCCTGGACCCCGGGACAGGGGACTGAAGCTTTCTTT.

This clonotype was recorded at least ten times. The chain joins TRBV5-1 to TRBJ2-7; D remains ambiguous. CDR3 length: 12 residues. The germline CDR1 and CDR2 sequences are SGHRS and YFSETQ. CDR3 sequence (DNA): TGCGCACCCGGTAACCTCCCATACGAGCAGTACTTC. As protein: CAPGNLPYEQYF.

This clonotype was observed many times. J is TRBJ2-7 and V is TRBV20-1, with a possible D match to TRBD2 (5 bases). This CDR3 has 13 amino acids. CDR1 is DFQATT and CDR2 is SNEGSKA in the germline V gene (reference sequence). V lost 2 bases to trimming and J lost 3 bases, with 11 bases between them. The CDR3 region is CSARRRESYEQYF. CDR3 sequence (DNA): TGCAGTGCTAGAAGACGGGAAAGCTACGAGCAGTACTTC.

This clonotype showed up many times. V is TRBV5-1 and J is TRBJ2-7; the D gene could be TRBD1 or TRBD2 (6 bases each). The CDR3 consists of 15 residues. Germline V gene lookup returns CDR1 SGHRS and CDR2 YFSETQ. V lost 3 bases, J lost 5 bases, and 18 bases lay in between. The CDR3 here is CASSSDWGALNEQYF. The CDR3 DNA sequence: TGCGCCAGCAGCTCGGATTGGGGGGCGCTTAACGAGCAGTACTTC.

The V and J genes are TRBV20-1 and TRBJ1-2; TRBD1 is a possible D gene (5 bases). The germline gives CDR1 DFQATT, CDR2 SNEGSKA (reference sequence). This CDR3 has 12 residues. Trimming left V 6 bases short and J 4 bases short, with 12 bases between. The CDR3 sequence: CSAKRGSYGYTF. In nucleotides, the CDR3 is TGCAGTGCCAAGAGGGGCTCCTATGGCTACACCTTC.

This clonotype showed up many times. This sequence joins TRBV28 and TRBJ1-1; D is undetermined. Between the trimmed V and J ends, which lost 3 bases and 0 bases, there was a span of 8 bases. CDR1 and CDR2 from the germline V gene are MDHEN and SYDVKM. CDR3 length: 14 residues. CDR3 bases: TGTGCCAGCAGTTTTGTCAGCTTGAACACTGAAGCTTTCTTT. Protein sequence: CASSFVSLNTEAFF. The variable domain in full, with the rest retrieved from reference TRBV28 and TRBJ1-1, is DVKVTQSSRYLVKRTGEKVFLECVQDMDHENMFWYRQDPGLGLRLIYFSYDVKMKEKGDIPEGYSVSREKKERFSLILESASTNQTSMYLCASSFVSLNTEAFFGQGTRLTVV.

This clonotype appeared many times. The chain combines TRBV2 with TRBJ2-3; D assignment may be TRBD1 or TRBD2 (7 bases each). The CDR3 has 17 amino acids. V was cut by 3 bases and J by 6 bases, with 22 bases left in between. The germline V gene has CDR1 SNHLY and CDR2 FYNNEI. CDR3 nucleotides: TGTGCCAGCAGTGATTTGGCGGGAGAAGGGGGCGTTGATACGCAGTATTTT. Translating it yields CASSDLAGEGGVDTQYF.